The clone carrying this T cell receptor beta chain was seen ten or more times. One base away lies a much larger clone, so this may be a sequencing read error. Treatment of any kind had been given to no patient before thyroid surgery. The source of the sample is a study of metastatic and nonmetastatic thyroid tumors. MiXCR reprocessed the PCR reads for TCRdb. The table shows around 13,000 clones, with around 23% occurring only once. Germline V lookup: CDR1 SNHLY, CDR2 FYNNEI. The CDR3 contains 13 residues. This clonotype originated in a male donor with papillary thyroid cancer or a benign thyroid nodule (not recorded which). Some clones in this sample may be carry-over from other donors' samples. Sequencing was carried out using blood. The chain carries TRBV2 and TRBJ1-6, with D hard to call. DNA for the CDR3: TGTGCCAGCAGTTTCGGGGTTAATTCACCCCCCCACTTT. Its translation: CASSFGVNSPPHF.